This TCR beta chain was sequenced during a study of control samples from healthy donors and cancer patients. Clones were read by immunoSEQ multiplex PCR, and TCRdb kept only the in-frame ones, dropping some. The sample lists about 130,000 clones; roughly 90% were seen once. CDR1 is MNHEY and CDR2 is SVGEGT in the germline V gene. Between the trimmed V and J ends, which lost 2 bases and 5 bases, there was a span of 16 bases. This CDR3 is built from 16 residues. This chain joins TRBV6-2 or TRBV6-3 and TRBJ1-3; D gene uncertain. The source material was blood. The clonotype comes from a man aged 18 to 29 in good health. CDR3 bases: TGTGCCAGCAGTTACCCGCTAGGTTCCGCGCGAAACACCATATATTTT. This codes for CASSYPLGSARNTIYF.